These T cell receptor beta chains were read from a single sample in a study of blood T cell repertoires in COVID-19. TCRdb keeps only in-frame clones here, not all; method: immunoSEQ multiplex PCR. The sample shows about 190,000 clones, more than 70% of them seen only once. Sequences were obtained from peripheral blood. All receptors come from a woman at least 80 years old with active or convalescent COVID-19. Both conserved end residues are part of each CDR3. The D gene is left open where the match is weak. Some rows have no size entry. The others give once, few or many, or a class for an expanded clone.

CDR3 DNA: TGCGCCAGCAGCTTGGTTAGTGGGGGGAACTCCTACGAGCAGTACTTC
CDR3 protein: CASSLVSGGNSYEQYF
V gene: TRBV5-1
D gene: .
J gene: TRBJ2-7
clone size: once

CDR3 DNA: TGCAGCGTTGAGAGGGGGACTAGCGGGAGGAATGAGCAGTTCTTC
CDR3 protein: CSVERGTSGRNEQFF
V gene: TRBV29-1
D gene: TRBD2
J gene: TRBJ2-1
clone size: .

CDR3 DNA: TGCAGTGCTTCTAAAAACGAGCAGTACTTC
CDR3 protein: CSASKNEQYF
V gene: TRBV20-1
D gene: .
J gene: TRBJ2-7
clone size: .

CDR3 DNA: TGTGCCAGCTCACCGGGGACTAGCGGGAGGTTATACAATGAGCAGTTCTTC
CDR3 protein: CASSPGTSGRLYNEQFF
V gene: TRBV18
D gene: TRBD2
J gene: TRBJ2-1
clone size: .

CDR3 DNA: TGTGCCAGTAATAACCCGGCGTCAGGACAGCCCCAGCATTTT
CDR3 protein: CASNNPASGQPQHF
V gene: TRBV19
D gene: .
J gene: TRBJ1-5
clone size: few

CDR3 DNA: TGTGCCAGCAGCCAAGACCCGGGACAGTTGAACACCGGGGAGCTGTTTTTT
CDR3 protein: CASSQDPGQLNTGELFF
V gene: TRBV4-2
D gene: TRBD1
J gene: TRBJ2-2
clone size: .

CDR3 DNA: TGTGCCAGTACCGCTAGCGGGGCCTACAATGAGCAGTTCTTC
CDR3 protein: CASTASGAYNEQFF
V gene: TRBV19
D gene: TRBD2
J gene: TRBJ2-1
clone size: .

CDR3 DNA: TGTGCCAGCAGTTCCCGCGGACAGGGCAATCAGCCCCAGCATTTT
CDR3 protein: CASSSRGQGNQPQHF
V gene: TRBV28
D gene: TRBD1
J gene: TRBJ1-5
clone size: .

CDR3 DNA: TGTGCCAGCAGCTTGCGCCACCCAGGCATAAATGAGCAGTTCTTC
CDR3 protein: CASSLRHPGINEQFF
V gene: TRBV5-8
D gene: .
J gene: TRBJ2-1
clone size: .

CDR3 DNA: TGCGCCAGCAGCCTTACAGAAGGCGGGGAGCTGTTTTTT
CDR3 protein: CASSLTEGGELFF
V gene: TRBV5-1
D gene: .
J gene: TRBJ2-2
clone size: .

CDR3 DNA: TGTGCCAGCAGCTTAGGGCAGGGGGGCAATGAGCAGTTCTTC
CDR3 protein: CASSLGQGGNEQFF
V gene: TRBV7-9
D gene: .
J gene: TRBJ2-1
clone size: .

CDR3 DNA: TGTGCCAGCAGTGATCACCCTAAGTACGAGCAGTACTTC
CDR3 protein: CASSDHPKYEQYF
V gene: TRBV25-1
D gene: .
J gene: TRBJ2-7
clone size: .

CDR3 DNA: TGTGCCAGCAGTTCAGCGGGAGGGCGCTACGAGCAGTACTTC
CDR3 protein: CASSSAGGRYEQYF
V gene: TRBV6-2/TRBV6-3
D gene: TRBD2
J gene: TRBJ2-7
clone size: .

CDR3 DNA: TGTGCCACTGGGGACAGCATGAACACTGAAGCTTTCTTT
CDR3 protein: CATGDSMNTEAFF
V gene: TRBV5-4
D gene: TRBD1
J gene: TRBJ1-1
clone size: .

CDR3 DNA: TGCGCCAGCAGCAGGACAGGGGAGGCCACCGGGGAGCTGTTTTTT
CDR3 protein: CASSRTGEATGELFF
V gene: TRBV5-1
D gene: TRBD1
J gene: TRBJ2-2
clone size: .

CDR3 DNA: TGCGCCAGCGGACAGACTAATAATTCACCCCTCCACTTT
CDR3 protein: CASGQTNNSPLHF
V gene: TRBV5-1
D gene: .
J gene: TRBJ1-6
clone size: .

CDR3 DNA: TGTGCCAGCAGTTTCCAGGGTGGCCACACAGATACGCAGTATTTT
CDR3 protein: CASSFQGGHTDTQYF
V gene: TRBV28
D gene: .
J gene: TRBJ2-3
clone size: .

CDR3 DNA: TGTGCCTGGGCACTGGGGGGGCTCGGCAATCAGCCCCAGCATTTT
CDR3 protein: CAWALGGLGNQPQHF
V gene: TRBV30
D gene: .
J gene: TRBJ1-5
clone size: .

CDR3 DNA: TGTGCCAGCAGCTCAACTCATACAGACACTGAAGCTTTCTTT
CDR3 protein: CASSSTHTDTEAFF
V gene: TRBV11-2
D gene: .
J gene: TRBJ1-1
clone size: .

CDR3 DNA: TGTGCCAGTAGTATTCCAGACACCGGGGAGCTGTTTTTT
CDR3 protein: CASSIPDTGELFF
V gene: TRBV19
D gene: .
J gene: TRBJ2-2
clone size: once

CDR3 DNA: TGTGCCAGTAATGGCGGAAGCCACCCCAAGCACCGAGATACGCAGTATTTT
CDR3 protein: CASNGGSHPKHRDTQYF
V gene: TRBV19
D gene: .
J gene: TRBJ2-3
clone size: .

CDR3 DNA: TGTGCCAGCAGTATGTCTCGTATGAACACTGAAGCTTTCTTT
CDR3 protein: CASSMSRMNTEAFF
V gene: TRBV6-5
D gene: .
J gene: TRBJ1-1
clone size: .

CDR3 DNA: TGTGCCAGTAGTCTGAGGGAAACTGAAGCTTTCTTT
CDR3 protein: CASSLRETEAFF
V gene: TRBV19
D gene: .
J gene: TRBJ1-1
clone size: .

CDR3 DNA: TGCGCCAGCAGTGCCCATGGACAGGGGGGCCACGAGCAGTACTTC
CDR3 protein: CASSAHGQGGHEQYF
V gene: TRBV10-1
D gene: TRBD1
J gene: TRBJ2-7
clone size: few

CDR3 DNA: TGTGCCAGCAGCCGACAGGTGAACACTGAAGCTTTCTTT
CDR3 protein: CASSRQVNTEAFF
V gene: TRBV12-3/TRBV12-4
D gene: .
J gene: TRBJ1-1
clone size: .

CDR3 DNA: TGTGCCAGCAGCTTAGAGCCGGGACAAGAGACCCAGTACTTC
CDR3 protein: CASSLEPGQETQYF
V gene: TRBV7-9
D gene: .
J gene: TRBJ2-5
clone size: .

CDR3 DNA: TGTGCCAGCAGTGGAAGTCGCAGGGGCGCTAACACTGAAGCTTTCTTT
CDR3 protein: CASSGSRRGANTEAFF
V gene: TRBV6-1
D gene: .
J gene: TRBJ1-1
clone size: few

CDR3 DNA: TGTGCCAGCAGGAGGGTTGAGGGGGTGAATGGCTACACCTTC
CDR3 protein: CASRRVEGVNGYTF
V gene: TRBV5-4
D gene: .
J gene: TRBJ1-2
clone size: .

CDR3 DNA: TGCAGTGCTAGAGCTCGTCATGGCTACACCTTC
CDR3 protein: CSARARHGYTF
V gene: TRBV20-1
D gene: .
J gene: TRBJ1-2
clone size: .

CDR3 DNA: TGTGCCAGCAGTGCCGGGACAGTTGGCGGTGGAGAGACCCAGTACTTC
CDR3 protein: CASSAGTVGGGETQYF
V gene: TRBV6-1
D gene: TRBD1
J gene: TRBJ2-5
clone size: .

CDR3 DNA: TGTGCCAGCAGCTTACAGACAGGCGTGAACACTGAAGCTTTCTTT
CDR3 protein: CASSLQTGVNTEAFF
V gene: TRBV5-4
D gene: .
J gene: TRBJ1-1
clone size: .

CDR3 DNA: TGTGCCACCAGCAGAGACTACTTTAACACTGAAGCTTTCTTT
CDR3 protein: CATSRDYFNTEAFF
V gene: TRBV15
D gene: .
J gene: TRBJ1-1
clone size: .

CDR3 DNA: TGTGCCAGCAGCGTATCAGCGGGAGGACTCTACGAGCAGTACTTC
CDR3 protein: CASSVSAGGLYEQYF
V gene: TRBV9
D gene: TRBD2
J gene: TRBJ2-7
clone size: .

CDR3 DNA: TGTGCCATCAGTGAGCCGACCCCGGGACAGGGATTGTTGAATTTT
CDR3 protein: CAISEPTPGQGLLNF
V gene: TRBV10-3
D gene: TRBD1
J gene: TRBJ2-3
clone size: .

CDR3 DNA: TGTGCCAGCAGCCAAGAATTGGGCCTCAATGAGCAGTTCTTC
CDR3 protein: CASSQELGLNEQFF
V gene: TRBV14
D gene: .
J gene: TRBJ2-1
clone size: .

CDR3 DNA: TGTGCCAGCAGTCTGGACAGGCGTAGACCACACAATGAGCAGTTCTTC
CDR3 protein: CASSLDRRRPHNEQFF
V gene: TRBV2
D gene: TRBD1
J gene: TRBJ2-1
clone size: once

CDR3 DNA: TGCGCCAGCAGCTTGGCCCGGGACACCACAGATACGCAGTATTTT
CDR3 protein: CASSLARDTTDTQYF
V gene: TRBV5-1
D gene: .
J gene: TRBJ2-3
clone size: .

CDR3 DNA: TGTGCCAGCAGCCACCTCGGGGGGCTAAACAATGAGCAGTTCTTC
CDR3 protein: CASSHLGGLNNEQFF
V gene: TRBV14
D gene: .
J gene: TRBJ2-1
clone size: .

CDR3 DNA: TGTGCCAGCAGTCCAGGACTATTTCGGTCTGCCCAGCATTTT
CDR3 protein: CASSPGLFRSAQHF
V gene: TRBV27
D gene: .
J gene: TRBJ1-5
clone size: few

CDR3 DNA: TGTGCCAGCAGTTTAGGAGGGGCCCTCCCAATTGAGCAGTTCTTC
CDR3 protein: CASSLGGALPIEQFF
V gene: TRBV28
D gene: .
J gene: TRBJ2-1
clone size: .

CDR3 DNA: TGTGCCAGCAGTTTGACTAGCGGATACAATGAGCAGTTCTTC
CDR3 protein: CASSLTSGYNEQFF
V gene: TRBV6-5
D gene: TRBD2
J gene: TRBJ2-1
clone size: .

CDR3 DNA: TGTGCCAGTAGTATAGAGAGACTAGCTGAGACCGCAGATACGCAGTATTTT
CDR3 protein: CASSIERLAETADTQYF
V gene: TRBV19
D gene: TRBD2
J gene: TRBJ2-3
clone size: .

CDR3 DNA: TGTGCCAGTAGTATTAATGAGGAACTTGGCTACACCTTC
CDR3 protein: CASSINEELGYTF
V gene: TRBV19
D gene: .
J gene: TRBJ1-2
clone size: few

CDR3 DNA: TGTGCCAGCTCCCCGGTGCGGGGACAGGCCACAGATACGCAGTATTTT
CDR3 protein: CASSPVRGQATDTQYF
V gene: TRBV18
D gene: TRBD1
J gene: TRBJ2-3
clone size: .

CDR3 DNA: TGTGCCAGCAGGTATTCGTCTAATTCACCCCTCCACTTT
CDR3 protein: CASRYSSNSPLHF
V gene: TRBV28
D gene: .
J gene: TRBJ1-6
clone size: .

CDR3 DNA: TGTGCCAGCAGTGAACAACAGAACTATGGCTACACCTTC
CDR3 protein: CASSEQQNYGYTF
V gene: TRBV25-1
D gene: .
J gene: TRBJ1-2
clone size: .